The 21 T cell receptor beta chains in this list originate from one sample, sequenced in a study of T cells in Graves' hyperthyroidism and ophthalmopathy. RNA transcripts served as the template for amplifying TCR beta CDR3 regions. The HTBI primer set was used in a first-round RT-PCR of the TCR CDR3. TCRdb itself ran the multiplex PCR reads through MiXCR, one entry per CDR3 protein. This table holds 500,000 to 800,000 distinct CDR3 sequences, approximately 14% found once. Sequenced sample: blood. Receptors were obtained from a woman aged 50 to 60 with Graves' ophthalmopathy.

Many counts were recorded for this clonotype. The V and J genes are TRBV27 and TRBJ1-5, with D uncertain. The CDR3 sequence is 15 residues long. The V gene's germline CDR1 is MNHEY and CDR2 SMNVEV (reference sequence). Trimming took 2 bases from V and 1 from J, leaving 9 bases between them. The CDR3 region has the DNA TGTGCCAGCAGTTTACATTCCAGAAGCAATCAGCCCCAGCATTTT. Amino acids: CASSLHSRSNQPQHF.

This clonotype was recorded many times. V gene TRBV28 combines with J gene TRBJ2-7, with a weak D call TRBD1 (6 bases). This CDR3 is built from 14 residues. Germline V CDR1 and CDR2: MDHEN, SYDVKM. The V gene lost 3 bases and the J gene lost 5 bases, with 14 bases spanning the gap. The CDR3 nucleotides are TGTGCCAGCAGTTTTTTAGGGGGTCTGCACGAGCAGTACTTC. Translated: CASSFLGGLHEQYF.

This clonotype was counted many times. The V gene is TRBV27, the J gene TRBJ2-7, with D unclear. CDR3 length: 13 amino acids. Germline-derived CDR1 and CDR2 are MNHEY and SMNVEV (reference sequence). Trimming took off 5 bases at V and 6 bases at J, with 14 bases between the two ends. In DNA, the CDR3 is TGTGCCAGCAGTGGGCGGTTCACCCCCGAGCAGTACTTC. It codes for CASSGRFTPEQYF.

This chain connects TRBV2 to TRBJ1-4, with a weak D call TRBD1 (6 bases). V gave up 10 bases and J gave up 6 bases, with 18 bases separating them. CDR1 is SNHLY and CDR2 is FYNNEI in the germline V gene. This CDR3 contains 14 residues. The CDR3 here is CAKRSRGADEKLFF. As DNA, the CDR3 is TGTGCCAAGAGGAGTAGGGGGGCAGATGAAAAACTGTTTTTT. The complete variable domain, with remaining parts taken from reference TRBV2 and TRBJ1-4, reads EPEVTQTPSHQVTQMGQEVILRCVPISNHLYFYWYRQILGQKVEFLVSFYNNEISEKSEIFDDQFSVERPDGSNFTLKIRSTKLEDSAMYFCAKRSRGADEKLFFGSGTQLSVL.

This clonotype came up many times. The chain recombines TRBV18 with TRBJ2-7, with D perhaps being TRBD1 or TRBD2 (5 bases each). There are 14 residues in the CDR3. V lost 8 bases and J lost 3, with 17 bases in between. Germline V gene sequence: CDR1 KGHSH, CDR2 LQKENI. DNA for the CDR3: TGTGCCAGCAGCCCCTCGGGACGGGACTACGAGCAGTACTTC. Protein: CASSPSGRDYEQYF.

This clonotype was found many times. The V gene is TRBV3-1, the J gene TRBJ2-5, with no clear D. Germline-derived CDR1 and CDR2 are LGHDT and YNNKEL (reference sequence). V lost 2 bases and J lost 1, with 5 bases in between. This CDR3 has 13 residues. The CDR3 region has the DNA TGTGCCAGCAGCCAAATTCCCCAAGAGACCCAGTACTTC. Residues: CASSQIPQETQYF.

This clonotype was observed many times. The V call is TRBV28, the J call TRBJ2-7, with D possibly matching TRBD2 (6 bases). This CDR3 contains 14 residues. V was trimmed by 6 bases and J by 5 bases, leaving 17 bases between them. CDR1 and CDR2 from the germline V gene are MDHEN and SYDVKM. The CDR3 coding sequence is TGTGCCAGCAGACCGCGGGATAGCTACCACGAGCAGTACTTC. Protein: CASRPRDSYHEQYF.

This clonotype was seen at least ten times. The chain joins TRBV6-6 to TRBJ1-6; 9 nucleotides agree with TRBD1. Germline V lookup: CDR1 MNHNY, CDR2 SVGAGI (reference sequence). V trimming: 0 bases; J trimming: 6 bases; junction bases outside the gene matches: 3. The CDR3 length is 16 residues. CDR3 nucleotide sequence: TGTGCCAGCAGTTACTCTAGGGACAGGGTTAATTCACCCCTCCACTTT. Translated: CASSYSRDRVNSPLHF.

Remarks on this clonotype: A much larger clone differs by one base, so this may be a read error. The chain combines TRBV28 with TRBJ1-5; D call uncertain. This CDR3 contains 14 residues. Germline V gene lookup returns CDR1 MDHEN and CDR2 SYDVKM. The CDR3 sequence is CANSSVGSNQPQHF. CDR3 nucleotide sequence: TGTGCCAACAGTTCGGTCGGCAGCAATCAGCCCCAGCATTTT.

The chain joins TRBV19 to TRBJ2-2; TRBD2 agrees at 10 bases. There are 14 residues in the CDR3. Germline V gene sequence: CDR1 LNHDA, CDR2 SQIVND (reference sequence). The V and J ends lost 8 bases and 5 bases, in that order; junction bases with no gene match: 5. The CDR3 spells CASLLAGGTGELFF. The CDR3 nucleotides read TGTGCCAGTCTGTTAGCGGGAGGAACCGGGGAGCTGTTTTTT. The entire variable domain, with the rest obtained from reference TRBV19 and TRBJ2-2, is as follows: DGGITQSPKYLFRKEGQNVTLSCEQNLNHDAMYWYRQDPGQGLRLIYYSQIVNDFQKGDIAEGYSVSREKKESFPLTVTSAQKNPTAFYLCASLLAGGTGELFFGEGSRLTVL.

In the case of this clonotype: A much larger clone sits a single nucleotide away, making a read error possible. The chain is built from TRBV28 and TRBJ2-7; D remains unclear. The CDR3 length is 14 residues. In germline, CDR1 is MDHEN, CDR2 SYDVKM. CDR3 DNA sequence: TGTGCCAGCAGTTCGAGCTTCACCCCCCACGAGCAGTCCTTC. As protein: CASSSSFTPHEQSF.

The rearrangement links TRBV4-1 to TRBJ2-7; 7 bases fit TRBD2. The CDR3 has 16 residues. Losses at the gene ends were 1 base for V and 3 bases for J; bases not matched to a gene: 9. The germline CDR1 and CDR2 sequences are MGHRA and YSYEKL. The CDR3 here is CASSQAASGLIYEQYF. CDR3 nucleotides: TGCGCCAGCAGCCAAGCTGCTTCGGGACTAATCTACGAGCAGTACTTC.

The chain uses TRBV5-4 and TRBJ2-5; D not certain. Germline lookup yields CDR1 SGHNT and CDR2 YYREEE (reference sequence). The CDR3 has 16 amino acids. The germline V and J ends were trimmed by 0 bases and 1 base, with 13 bases remaining between them. The CDR3 reads CASSLGGSSAQETQYF. The CDR3 coding sequence is TGTGCCAGCAGCTTGGGTGGTAGCAGCGCCCAAGAGACCCAGTACTTC.

This clonotype appeared once. The chain has TRBV6-1 and TRBJ2-1; TRBD2 agrees at 8 bases. This CDR3 spans 14 amino acids. Germline loops: CDR1 MNHNS, CDR2 SASEGT. After removal of 8 bases from V and 2 bases from J, the junction contained 5 bases not matched to a gene. CDR3 sequence: CASGTGGAYNEQFF. In DNA form, the CDR3 reads TGTGCCAGCGGGACGGGAGGGGCCTACAATGAGCAGTTCTTC.

The chain is built from TRBV7-9 and TRBJ2-3; possible D gene TRBD2, 6 bases. V was trimmed by 2 bases and J by 7 bases, leaving 13 bases between them. Germline loops: CDR1 SEHNR, CDR2 FQNEAQ (reference sequence). CDR3 size: 14 residues. The CDR3: CASSLSGQEYTQYF. CDR3 nucleotides: TGTGCCAGCAGCTTAAGCGGGCAAGAGTATACGCAGTATTTT.

About this clonotype: The CDR3 end shows no conserved phenylalanine or tryptophan, and so a read error is likely. The chain has TRBV28 and TRBJ2-7, with 9 bases that match TRBD2. This CDR3 region has 19 residues. CDR1 is MDHEN and CDR2 is SYDVKM in the germline V gene. J was trimmed by 0 bases and V by 5 bases; bases with no gene match: 17. This chain's CDR3 is CASSTILRRGRVSSYEQYS. CDR3 nucleotides: TGTGCCAGCAGTACGATTTTGAGGCGCGGGAGGGTAAGCTCCTACGAGCAGTACTCC.

There are many counts of this clonotype. The chain employs TRBV20-1 and TRBJ2-2, with D possibly TRBD2 on 5 matching bases. V lost 1 base and J 3 bases, leaving 15 bases between the germline ends. This CDR3 has 16 residues. CDR1 and CDR2 (germline): DFQATT, SNEGSKA (reference sequence). CDR3 DNA: TGCAGTGCTAGAGTTGGGTTGAGGGTGCACACCGGGGAGCTGTTTTTT. Translated: CSARVGLRVHTGELFF.

This clonotype has a count of ten or more. This chain uses TRBV7-9 with TRBJ2-1, with 8 bases lining up with TRBD1. The J segment lost 8 bases and the V segment lost 3 bases, leaving 12 bases of the junction unmatched. The CDR3 runs to 16 residues. Germline CDR1 and CDR2: SEHNR and FQNEAQ (reference sequence). CDR3 protein: CASSFNPGQGRYEQFF. The CDR3 DNA sequence: TGTGCCAGCAGCTTTAACCCAGGACAGGGCCGTTATGAGCAGTTCTTC.

This clonotype has a count of ten or more. The chain recombines TRBV20-1 with TRBJ2-3, with 11 bases matching TRBD2. CDR1 and CDR2 (germline): DFQATT, SNEGSKA (reference sequence). The CDR3 spans 16 residues. V lost 4 bases, J lost 0 bases, and 6 bases stayed unmatched. As DNA, the CDR3 is TGCAGTGCTATCAGGACTAGCGGGTATAGCACAGATACGCAGTATTTT. This codes for CSAIRTSGYSTDTQYF.

The chain employs TRBV6-2 or TRBV6-3 and TRBJ1-6; TRBD1 agrees at 7 bases. The V gene's germline CDR1 is MNHEY and CDR2 SVGEGT. V lost 3 bases, J lost 7 bases, and 6 bases stayed unmatched. This CDR3 region has 15 residues. CDR3 nucleotide sequence: TGTGCCAGCAGTTATGAGGGGGCGGACAATTCACCCCTCCACTTT. It translates to CASSYEGADNSPLHF.

The J gene is TRBJ2-7, the V gene TRBV20-1; D may be TRBD2 (6 bases). The CDR3 totals 12 residues. The germline V gene has CDR1 DFQATT and CDR2 SNEGSKA (reference sequence). V was clipped by 6 bases and J by 7 bases, with 16 bases between them. CDR3 amino acids: CSAEVAVGEQYF. The CDR3, as DNA: TGCAGTGCAGAAGTAGCGGTTGGGGAGCAGTACTTC.